This T cell receptor (beta chain) originates from a study of low-dose radiotherapy and immunotherapy resistance in tumors. Whole-study context: Individuals in Cohort 2 had 1 Gy per fraction every two weeks, adding up to 13 Gy over 26 weeks.

Specified time point: after trial treatment. Treatment here: LDRT plus nivolumab, ipilimumab, low-dose cyclophosphamide and aspirin (RACIN trial). The treatment that donors received included nivolumab, ipilimumab, aspirin, low-dose cyclophosphamide and low-dose radiotherapy. cDNA synthesis used a TRAV/TRBV-specific primer set for both chains. TCRs were put through 20 to 25 PCR cycles of amplification with Phusion. A constant-region primer and the V-primer adapter served as the primer pair. mRNA isolates were amplified via in vitro transcription. TCRdb re-analysed the reads in MiXCR, keeping a single row per CDR3 protein. This sample carries about 80,000 distinct CDR3 sequences, less than 20% of them seen once, and the ten largest clones take roughly 1.5%. The CDR3 has 15 amino acids. Looked up from germline, CDR1 is MDHEN and CDR2 is SYDVKM. V dropped 3 bases and J dropped 8; count of bases not matched to a gene: 9.

In this sample, this clonotype turned up many times. The sequences come from PBMCs, collected after low-dose radiotherapy plus immunotherapy. The clonotype comes from a male donor with prostate cancer. The rearrangement links TRBV28 to TRBJ1-4; TRBD1 matches at 7 bases. CDR3 coding DNA: TGTGCCAGCAGTTTGTCGACAGGGTGGGGAGAAAAACTGTTTTTT. Its translation is CASSLSTGWGEKLFF.